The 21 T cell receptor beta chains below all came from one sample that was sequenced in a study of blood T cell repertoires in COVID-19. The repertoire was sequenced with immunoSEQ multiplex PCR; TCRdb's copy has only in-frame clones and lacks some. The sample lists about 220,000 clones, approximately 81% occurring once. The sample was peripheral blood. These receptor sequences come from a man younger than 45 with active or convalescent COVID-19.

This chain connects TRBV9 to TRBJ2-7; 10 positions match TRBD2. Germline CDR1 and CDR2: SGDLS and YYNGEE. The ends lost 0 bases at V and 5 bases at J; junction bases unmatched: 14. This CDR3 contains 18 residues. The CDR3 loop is CASSVAEGLARSPHEQYF. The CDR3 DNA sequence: TGTGCCAGCAGCGTAGCTGAGGGACTAGCGAGGTCCCCCCACGAGCAGTACTTC.

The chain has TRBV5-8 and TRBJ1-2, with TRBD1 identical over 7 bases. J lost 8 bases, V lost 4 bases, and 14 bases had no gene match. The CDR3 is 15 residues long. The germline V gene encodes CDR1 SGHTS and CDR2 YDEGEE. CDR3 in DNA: TGTGCCAGCAGCAGGAGGCAGGGGGAGTTGGAAGGCTACACCTTC. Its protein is CASSRRQGELEGYTF.

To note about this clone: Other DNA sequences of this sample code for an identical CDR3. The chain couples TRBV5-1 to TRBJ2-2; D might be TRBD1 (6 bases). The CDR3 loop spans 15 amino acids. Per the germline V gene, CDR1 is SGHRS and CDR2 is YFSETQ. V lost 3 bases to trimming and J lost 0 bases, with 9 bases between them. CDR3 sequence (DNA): TGCGCCAGCAGCTCCGGGACAACGAACACCGGGGAGCTGTTTTTT. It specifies CASSSGTTNTGELFF.

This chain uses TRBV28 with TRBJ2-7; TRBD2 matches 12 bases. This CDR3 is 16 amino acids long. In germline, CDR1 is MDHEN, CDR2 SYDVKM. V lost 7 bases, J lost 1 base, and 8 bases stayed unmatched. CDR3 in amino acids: CASMGLAGIRSYEQYF. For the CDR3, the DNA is TGTGCCAGCATGGGACTAGCGGGTATCAGGTCCTACGAGCAGTACTTC.

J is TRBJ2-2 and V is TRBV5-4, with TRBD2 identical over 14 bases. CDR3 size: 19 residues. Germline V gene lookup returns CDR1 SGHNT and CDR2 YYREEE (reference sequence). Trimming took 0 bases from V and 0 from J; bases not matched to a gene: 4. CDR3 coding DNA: TGTGCCAGCAGCTTGGGTGGACTAGCGGGAGGCGCGAACACCGGGGAGCTGTTTTTT. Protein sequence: CASSLGGLAGGANTGELFF.

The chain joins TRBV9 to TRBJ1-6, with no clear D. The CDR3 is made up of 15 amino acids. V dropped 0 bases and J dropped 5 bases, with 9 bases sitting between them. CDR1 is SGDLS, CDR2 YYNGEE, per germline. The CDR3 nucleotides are TGTGCCAGCAGCGTAGCCCCAACGGATAATTCACCCCTCCACTTT. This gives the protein CASSVAPTDNSPLHF.

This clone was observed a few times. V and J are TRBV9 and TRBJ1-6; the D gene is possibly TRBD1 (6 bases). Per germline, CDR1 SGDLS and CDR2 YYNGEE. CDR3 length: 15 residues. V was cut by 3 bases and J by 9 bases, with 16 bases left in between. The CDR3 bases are TGTGCCAGCAGCGCTGGGGGCCTCGGCGGTTCACCCCTCCACTTT. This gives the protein CASSAGGLGGSPLHF.

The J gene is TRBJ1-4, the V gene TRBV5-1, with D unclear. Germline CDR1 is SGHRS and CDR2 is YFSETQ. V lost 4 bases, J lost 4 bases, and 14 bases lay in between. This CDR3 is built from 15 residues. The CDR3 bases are TGCGCCAGCAGCACGGGTGACGGAATTAATGAAAAACTGTTTTTT. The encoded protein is CASSTGDGINEKLFF.

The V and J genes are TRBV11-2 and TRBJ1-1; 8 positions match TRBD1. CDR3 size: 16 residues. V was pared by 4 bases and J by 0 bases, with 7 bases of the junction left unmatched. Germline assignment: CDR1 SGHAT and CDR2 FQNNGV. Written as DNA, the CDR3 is TGTGCCAGCAGCTCCCGCCCCAGGGGGCTGAACACTGAAGCTTTCTTT. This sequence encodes CASSSRPRGLNTEAFF.

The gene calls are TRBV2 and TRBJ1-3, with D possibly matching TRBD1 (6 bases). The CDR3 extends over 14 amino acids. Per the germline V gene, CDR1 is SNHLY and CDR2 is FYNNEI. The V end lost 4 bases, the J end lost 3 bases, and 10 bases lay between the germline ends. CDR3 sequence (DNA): TGTGCCAGCAGTGGGGGGCCGGTTGGAAACACCATATATTTT. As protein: CASSGGPVGNTIYF.

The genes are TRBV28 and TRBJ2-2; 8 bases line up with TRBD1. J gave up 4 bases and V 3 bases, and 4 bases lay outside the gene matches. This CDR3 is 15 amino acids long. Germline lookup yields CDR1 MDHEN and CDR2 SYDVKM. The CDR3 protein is CASSFQGAGTGELFF. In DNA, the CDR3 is TGTGCCAGCAGTTTTCAGGGGGCAGGCACCGGGGAGCTGTTTTTT.

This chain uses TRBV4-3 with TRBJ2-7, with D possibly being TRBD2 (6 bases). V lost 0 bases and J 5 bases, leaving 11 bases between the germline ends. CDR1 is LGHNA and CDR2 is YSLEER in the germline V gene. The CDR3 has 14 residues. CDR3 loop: CASSQEGLLDEQYF. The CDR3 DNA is TGCGCCAGCAGCCAAGAGGGACTGCTCGACGAGCAGTACTTC.

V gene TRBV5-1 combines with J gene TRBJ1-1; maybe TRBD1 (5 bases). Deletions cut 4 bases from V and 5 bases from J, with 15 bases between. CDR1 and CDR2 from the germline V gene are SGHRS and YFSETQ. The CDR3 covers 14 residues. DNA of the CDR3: TGCGCCAGCAGCGAGGGGCGGGAGGGGACTGAAGCTTTCTTT. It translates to CASSEGREGTEAFF.

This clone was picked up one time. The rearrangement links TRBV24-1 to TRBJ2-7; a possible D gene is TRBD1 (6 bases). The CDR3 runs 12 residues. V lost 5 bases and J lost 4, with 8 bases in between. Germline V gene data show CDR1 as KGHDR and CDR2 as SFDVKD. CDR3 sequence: CATSGTEYEQYF. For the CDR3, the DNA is TGTGCCACCAGTGGGACAGAGTACGAGCAGTACTTC.

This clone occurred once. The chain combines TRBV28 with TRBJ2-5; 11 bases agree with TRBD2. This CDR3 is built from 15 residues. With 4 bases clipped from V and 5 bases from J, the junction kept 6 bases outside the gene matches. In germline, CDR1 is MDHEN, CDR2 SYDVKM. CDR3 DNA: TGTGCCAGCAGTTCCCTAGCGGGAGGCAGTGAGACCCAGTACTTC. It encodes CASSSLAGGSETQYF.

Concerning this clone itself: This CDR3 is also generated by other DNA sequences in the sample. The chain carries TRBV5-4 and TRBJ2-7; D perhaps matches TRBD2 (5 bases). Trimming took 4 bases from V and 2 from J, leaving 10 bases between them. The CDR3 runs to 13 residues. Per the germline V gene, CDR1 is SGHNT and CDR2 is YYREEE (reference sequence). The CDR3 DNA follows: TGTGCCAGCAGCCTGACGGGAACCTACGAGCAGTACTTC. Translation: CASSLTGTYEQYF.

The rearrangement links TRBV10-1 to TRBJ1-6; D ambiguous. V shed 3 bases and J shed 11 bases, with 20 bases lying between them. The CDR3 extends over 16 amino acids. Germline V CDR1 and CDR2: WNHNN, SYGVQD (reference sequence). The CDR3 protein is CASSESRLREKAPLHF. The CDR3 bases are TGCGCCAGCAGTGAAAGTCGGCTAAGGGAGAAAGCACCCCTCCACTTT.

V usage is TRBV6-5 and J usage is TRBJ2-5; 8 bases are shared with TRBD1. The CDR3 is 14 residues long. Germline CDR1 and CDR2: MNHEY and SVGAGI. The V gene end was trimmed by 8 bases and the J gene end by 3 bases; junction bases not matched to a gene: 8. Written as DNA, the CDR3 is TGTGCCAGCTCCCGACAGGGGACGAAAGAGACCCAGTACTTC. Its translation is CASSRQGTKETQYF.

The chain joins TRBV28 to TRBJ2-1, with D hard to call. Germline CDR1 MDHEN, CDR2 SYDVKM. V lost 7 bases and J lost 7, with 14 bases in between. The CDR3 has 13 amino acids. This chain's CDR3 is CASNTQDGNEQFF. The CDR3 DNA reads TGTGCCAGCAATACCCAAGACGGGAATGAGCAGTTCTTC.

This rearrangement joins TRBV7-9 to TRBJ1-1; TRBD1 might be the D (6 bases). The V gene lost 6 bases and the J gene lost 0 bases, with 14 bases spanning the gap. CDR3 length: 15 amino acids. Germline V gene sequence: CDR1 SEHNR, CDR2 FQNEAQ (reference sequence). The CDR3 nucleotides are TGTGCCAGCAGTGGCAGGGGCGGACTGAACACTGAAGCTTTCTTT. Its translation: CASSGRGGLNTEAFF.

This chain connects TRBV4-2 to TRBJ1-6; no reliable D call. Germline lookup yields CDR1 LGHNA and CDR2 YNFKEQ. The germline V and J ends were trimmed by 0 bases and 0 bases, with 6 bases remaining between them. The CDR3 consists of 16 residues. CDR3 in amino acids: CASSQERSSYNSPLHF. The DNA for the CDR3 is TGTGCCAGCAGCCAAGAGAGGAGCTCCTATAATTCACCCCTCCACTTT.